The rows below give T cell receptor beta chains drawn from one sample of a study of blood T cell repertoires in COVID-19. The protocol was immunoSEQ multiplex PCR, while the TCRdb copy is restricted to in-frame clones and leaves out a portion. The sample carries tens of thousands of clones, 90% recorded once. The source material was peripheral blood. Every receptor here comes from a middle-aged man with acute or convalescent COVID-19. Each CDR3 is given with its conserved first and last residue. D genes are given only for firm matches. Size is stated for part of the rows, as once, few or many counts, or as a class when the clone is expanded.

V gene	clone size	J gene	D gene	CDR3 protein	CDR3 DNA
TRBV5-6	.	TRBJ1-2	.	CASSSQGNYGYTF	TGTGCCAGCAGCTCACAGGGAAACTATGGCTACACCTTC
TRBV19	.	TRBJ2-1	TRBD1	CASSIEGTGVNEQFF	TGTGCCAGTAGTATTGAGGGGACAGGGGTCAATGAGCAGTTCTTC
TRBV29-1	.	TRBJ2-7	.	CSVLGPATYEQYF	TGCAGCGTACTAGGGCCAGCCACCTACGAGCAGTACTTC
TRBV12-3/TRBV12-4	.	TRBJ1-5	.	CASSLAGLQPQHF	TGTGCCAGCAGTTTAGCGGGACTTCAGCCCCAGCATTTT
TRBV2	.	TRBJ1-1	.	CASSGAVNTEAFF	TGTGCCAGCAGTGGAGCCGTGAACACTGAAGCTTTCTTT
TRBV25-1	.	TRBJ2-7	TRBD2	CASTSGGVSGTPYEQYF	TGTGCCAGCACCAGTGGGGGAGTTAGCGGGACGCCCTACGAGCAGTACTTC
TRBV19	.	TRBJ2-3	TRBD2	CASSRGRGADTQYF	TGTGCCAGTAGTAGAGGGAGGGGTGCAGATACGCAGTATTTT
TRBV4-3	.	TRBJ2-3	TRBD2	CASSQSGSGTDTQYF	TGCGCCAGCAGCCAAAGCGGGAGTGGCACAGATACGCAGTATTTT
TRBV6-1	.	TRBJ2-4	.	CASSDQRPVGKNIQYF	TGTGCCAGCAGTGATCAGCGCCCCGTCGGCAAAAACATTCAGTACTTC
TRBV19	.	TRBJ2-6	TRBD1	CASSLTGVGANVLTF	TGTGCCAGTAGCCTTACAGGGGTAGGGGCCAACGTCCTGACTTTC
TRBV24-1	once	TRBJ2-5	TRBD1	CATSDPDREETQYF	TGTGCCACCAGTGACCCCGACAGGGAAGAGACCCAGTACTTC
TRBV11-2	.	TRBJ2-3	TRBD2	CASSFELAGATSTDTQYF	TGTGCCAGCAGCTTCGAACTAGCGGGTGCAACTAGCACAGATACGCAGTATTTT
TRBV9	once	TRBJ1-4	.	CASSERDSTNEKLFF	TGTGCCAGCAGCGAAAGGGACTCAACTAATGAAAAACTGTTTTTT
TRBV19	few	TRBJ1-3	.	CASNNRDSYSGNTIYF	TGTGCCAGTAATAACCGGGACTCCTACTCTGGAAACACCATATATTTT
TRBV7-2	.	TRBJ1-4	.	CASSLSGTNEKLFF	TGTGCCAGCAGCTTATCCGGGACTAATGAAAAACTGTTTTTT
TRBV7-9	.	TRBJ1-1	.	CASSLKGRGWTALGAFF	TGTGCCAGCAGCTTAAAGGGGCGAGGATGGACGGCCCTGGGAGCTTTCTTT
TRBV5-1	.	TRBJ2-5	TRBD1	CASSLEGGTQYF	TGCGCCAGCAGCTTGGAAGGGGGCACCCAGTACTTC
TRBV5-4	.	TRBJ2-6	TRBD1	CASSPDRAGANVLTF	TGTGCCAGCAGTCCCGACAGGGCGGGGGCCAACGTCCTGACTTTC
TRBV18	.	TRBJ2-3	.	CASSPSRGGDTQYF	TGTGCCAGCTCACCAAGCAGGGGTGGGGATACGCAGTATTTT
TRBV10-2	few	TRBJ1-6	.	CASSWEGSPSPLHF	TGCGCCAGCAGTTGGGAGGGCTCGCCTTCACCCCTCCACTTT
TRBV27	once	TRBJ2-1	.	CASMGLASTYNEQFF	TGTGCCAGCATGGGTCTAGCATCGACCTACAATGAGCAGTTCTTC
TRBV2	.	TRBJ2-7	TRBD2	CASSDRSGSNEQYF	TGTGCCAGCAGTGATCGCAGCGGGAGTAACGAGCAGTACTTC
TRBV28	.	TRBJ2-1	.	CASGGERAHNEQFF	TGTGCCAGTGGAGGGGAGCGGGCCCACAATGAGCAGTTCTTC
TRBV3-1/TRBV3-2	.	TRBJ2-3	TRBD2	CASSQDRPGTSGRRRDTQYF	TGTGCCAGCAGCCAAGACCGGCCGGGGACTAGCGGGAGGAGGAGAGATACGCAGTATTTT
TRBV10-3	.	TRBJ2-5	TRBD2	CAISVTSGLETQYF	TGTGCCATCAGTGTTACTAGCGGTCTAGAGACCCAGTACTTC
TRBV5-1	few	TRBJ1-1	.	CASSGQGGDTEAFF	TGCGCCAGCAGCGGGCAGGGTGGCGACACTGAAGCTTTCTTT
TRBV12-5	.	TRBJ2-7	TRBD1	CASGPGTGMAYEQYF	TGTGCTAGTGGGCCCGGGACAGGGATGGCCTACGAGCAGTACTTC
TRBV7-8	.	TRBJ2-3	TRBD2	CASSLGGLAGWGSTDTQYF	TGTGCCAGCAGCTTAGGGGGACTAGCGGGCTGGGGTAGCACAGATACGCAGTATTTT
TRBV5-6	once	TRBJ2-7	TRBD2	CASSLASGSYEQYF	TGTGCCAGCAGCTTAGCTAGCGGGAGCTACGAGCAGTACTTC
TRBV7-2	.	TRBJ2-1	.	CASSLRGQNEQFF	TGTGCCAGCAGCTTGAGAGGGCAAAATGAGCAGTTCTTC
TRBV7-9	.	TRBJ2-4	.	CASSLPLGPKNIQYF	TGTGCCAGCAGCTTACCCTTGGGGCCCAAAAACATTCAGTACTTC
TRBV5-1	.	TRBJ1-5	.	CASSYRQDSNQPQHF	TGCGCCAGCAGCTACCGACAAGATAGCAATCAGCCCCAGCATTTT
TRBV7-9	.	TRBJ2-6	.	CASSHRAGANVLTF	TGTGCCAGCAGCCACAGGGCTGGGGCCAACGTCCTGACTTTC
TRBV7-2	.	TRBJ1-5	.	CASSLSSGVRNQPQHF	TGTGCCAGCAGCTTAAGTTCAGGGGTACGGAATCAGCCCCAGCATTTT
TRBV2	.	TRBJ1-1	.	CASKADMNTEAFF	TGTGCCAGCAAGGCAGACATGAACACTGAAGCTTTCTTT
TRBV5-1	.	TRBJ2-3	.	CASSMVGDHTDTQYF	TGCGCCAGCAGCATGGTAGGGGATCACACAGATACGCAGTATTTT
TRBV6-5	once	TRBJ2-7	.	CASRTGSNSYEQYF	TGTGCCAGCAGGACAGGTTCTAACTCCTACGAGCAGTACTTC
TRBV5-1	.	TRBJ2-1	TRBD2	CASSLATSGYNEQFF	TGCGCCAGCAGCTTGGCCACTAGCGGATACAATGAGCAGTTCTTC
TRBV4-2	.	TRBJ2-2	TRBD2	CASSPRGLAGENTGELFF	TGTGCCAGCAGCCCCCGCGGACTAGCGGGGGAGAACACCGGGGAGCTGTTTTTT
TRBV3-1/TRBV3-2	.	TRBJ1-1	TRBD1	CASSQGQMNTEAFF	TGTGCCAGCAGCCAGGGACAGATGAACACTGAAGCTTTCTTT
TRBV18	.	TRBJ1-2	TRBD1	CASSPYRGQAYGYTF	TGTGCCAGCTCACCCTACAGGGGGCAAGCCTATGGCTACACCTTC
TRBV2	once	TRBJ2-2	TRBD1	CASSPEGGGPLPFF	TGTGCCAGCAGCCCTGAAGGGGGCGGTCCTTTACCCTTTTTT
TRBV4-1	.	TRBJ1-6	.	CASSPTQDSPLHF	TGCGCCAGCAGCCCAACACAGGACTCACCCCTCCACTTT